This entry lists 23 T cell receptor beta chains sequenced from one sample in a study of T-cell memory formation after mild COVID-19. TCRdb re-called the 5' RACE reads with MiXCR, one entry per CDR3 protein. In the table there are just under 350,000 distinct CDR3 sequences, under 15% of which are singletons. The sequencing sample was made of PBMCs or a T cell subset sorted from them (not recorded which). The receptors shown here come from a man aged 18 to 29 who had mild COVID-19 (a few samples of this study predate the infection). Cell type and time point are not known.

V gene TRBV19 combines with J gene TRBJ1-1; TRBD1 matches 8 bases. Per germline, CDR1 LNHDA and CDR2 SQIVND (reference sequence). This CDR3 has 14 residues. Germline trimming cut 4 bases from V and 1 base from J; bases unmatched to any gene: 2. The CDR3 region has the DNA TGTGCCAGTAGTACACAGGGGGGGAACACTGAAGCTTTCTTT. It encodes CASSTQGGNTEAFF.

The J gene is TRBJ1-2, the V gene TRBV6-5; D remains unclear. V was pared by 2 bases and J by 5 bases, with 18 bases between. The length of the CDR3 is 16 residues. Germline-derived CDR1 and CDR2 are MNHEY and SVGAGI. The CDR3 protein is CASSYGWTGDVYGYTF. CDR3 bases: TGTGCCAGCAGTTACGGGTGGACGGGCGATGTTTATGGCTACACCTTC.

Ten or more counts support this clonotype. CDR3 nucleotides: TGTGCCAGCAGTGAAGCGCAGGGGACAGGGGGCGACATTCAGTACTTC. Translation: CASSEAQGTGGDIQYF. The chain is built from TRBV6-1 and TRBJ2-4; TRBD1 matches at 12 bases. The CDR3 is 16 residues long. The V gene end was trimmed by 0 bases and the J gene end by 8 bases; junction bases not matched to a gene: 5. Germline V gene lookup returns CDR1 MNHNS and CDR2 SASEGT.

Concerning this clonotype: One end of the junction is discordant with germline, which a read error may explain. The rearrangement links TRBV18 to TRBJ2-1; a weak D match, TRBD2 (5 bases). CDR1 KGHSH and CDR2 LQKENI come from the germline V gene. This CDR3 spans 13 amino acids. CDR3 bases: TGTGCCAGCTCTCCACTAGGAATGAATGAGCAGTTCTTC. This sequence encodes CASSPLGMNEQFF.

The table lists this clonotype with a few counts. J is TRBJ1-5 and V is TRBV7-2; 7 bases align to TRBD1. This CDR3 region has 14 residues. Per germline, CDR1 SGHTA and CDR2 FQGNSA. The junction had 3 bases not matched to a gene; V was cut back by 2 bases and J by 5 bases. For the CDR3, the DNA is TGTGCCAGCAGCTTAAGGCAGGGGGATCAGCCCCAGCATTTT. As protein: CASSLRQGDQPQHF.

This clonotype showed up just a few times. This chain connects TRBV10-3 to TRBJ2-1; 13 bases are a match to TRBD2. The V gene end was trimmed by 6 bases and the J gene end by 9 bases; junction bases not matched to a gene: 8. Germline CDR1 and CDR2: ENHRY and SYGVKD. The CDR3 loop spans 15 amino acids. The CDR3 reads CAIRLAGGPVVEQFF. The CDR3 DNA reads TGTGCCATCAGACTAGCGGGGGGGCCTGTGGTTGAGCAGTTCTTC.

This clonotype was seen only a few times. DNA of the CDR3: TGTGCCAGCAGTGAACTTGTAGGGAACGGGGAGCTGTTTTTT. Translated, it gives CASSELVGNGELFF. The chain has TRBV2 and TRBJ2-2; no clear D. From germline, CDR1 is SNHLY and CDR2 FYNNEI. The CDR3 covers 14 residues. V lost 2 bases, J lost 7 bases, and 11 bases lay in between.

This chain joins TRBV7-3 and TRBJ2-3; maybe TRBD2 (5 bases). The CDR3 loop spans 15 amino acids. Trimming took 1 base from V and 1 from J, leaving 9 bases between them. Per germline, CDR1 SGHTA and CDR2 FQGTGA. The DNA for the CDR3 is TGTGCCAGCAGCTTAAATGTCGGGGGCACAGATACGCAGTATTTT. It encodes CASSLNVGGTDTQYF. Combining the CDR3 with reference TRBV7-3 and TRBJ2-3 gives the whole variable domain GAGVSQTPSNKVTEKGKYVELRCDPISGHTALYWYRQSLGQGPEFLIYFQGTGAADDSGLPNDRFFAVRPEGSVSTLKIQRTERGDSAVYLCASSLNVGGTDTQYFGPGTRLTVL.

The chain employs TRBV3-1 and TRBJ2-2, with D possibly being TRBD1 (6 bases). V was pared by 1 base and J by 2 bases, with 8 bases between. The CDR3 covers 15 residues. In germline, CDR1 is LGHDT, CDR2 YNNKEL (reference sequence). The CDR3 DNA sequence: TGTGCCAGCAGCCAAGGGACAGAAAACACCGGGGAGCTGTTTTTT. The encoded protein is CASSQGTENTGELFF.

In this sample, this clonotype turned up many times. The chain couples TRBV4-3 to TRBJ2-2; D not resolved. CDR3 length: 16 residues. CDR1 is LGHNA and CDR2 is YSLEER in the germline V gene. Trimming took off 0 bases at V and 5 bases at J, with 13 bases between the two ends. CDR3 amino acids: CASSQDPQSGTGELFF. CDR3 DNA sequence: TGCGCCAGCAGCCAAGATCCTCAGTCTGGGACCGGGGAGCTGTTTTTT.

A few counts support this clonotype. This chain joins TRBV7-8 and TRBJ1-1, with 9 bases matching TRBD1. CDR3 length equals 14 residues. The V gene end was trimmed by 5 bases and the J gene end by 4 bases; junction bases not matched to a gene: 5. CDR1 SGHVS and CDR2 FQNEAQ come from the germline V gene. Here the CDR3 DNA reads TGTGCCAGCAGCCCCCGGACAGGGGTCACTGAAGCTTTCTTT. It is translated as CASSPRTGVTEAFF.

This chain's CDR3 is CASSYSGYGYTF. As DNA, the CDR3 is TGTGCCAGCAGTTACTCTGGCTATGGCTACACCTTC. The V gene is TRBV6-5, the J gene TRBJ1-2; no reliable D call. Trimming took off 0 bases at V and 4 bases at J, with 3 bases between the two ends. CDR3 size: 12 residues. Germline loops: CDR1 MNHEY, CDR2 SVGAGI.

The genes are TRBV6-2 or TRBV6-3 and TRBJ2-3, with 7 nucleotides matching TRBD1. There are 15 residues in the CDR3. The junction had 6 bases not matched to a gene; V was cut back by 4 bases and J by 2 bases. Germline CDR1 MNHEY, CDR2 SVGEGT. The CDR3 region has the DNA TGTGCCAGCAGTTCTAAACAGGGGATCACAGATACGCAGTATTTT. Translated, it gives CASSSKQGITDTQYF.

Many counts were recorded for this clonotype. The V and J genes are TRBV25-1 and TRBJ2-1; D not certain. Germline V gene sequence: CDR1 MGHDK, CDR2 SYGVNS. This CDR3 has 15 residues. Trimming took off 5 bases at V and 8 bases at J, with 19 bases between the two ends. The CDR3 loop is CASSMRLTPADEQFF. The CDR3 coding sequence is TGTGCCAGCAGTATGAGACTTACCCCGGCGGATGAGCAGTTCTTC.

V is TRBV6-2 or TRBV6-3 and J is TRBJ2-7; 9 positions match TRBD1. From germline, CDR1 is MNHEY and CDR2 SVGEGT. Trimming took 10 bases from V and 7 from J; bases not matched to a gene: 5. This CDR3 is built from 11 residues. Written as DNA, the CDR3 is TGTGCCACTAAGACAGGGGGTGAGCAGTACGTC. This codes for CATKTGGEQYV.

This clonotype was picked up a small number of times. The chain links TRBV7-9 to TRBJ1-1; possible D gene TRBD1, 6 bases. Germline V gene sequence: CDR1 SEHNR, CDR2 FQNEAQ (reference sequence). CDR3 length: 15 residues. Trimming left V 5 bases short and J 5 bases short, with 18 bases between. For the CDR3, the DNA is TGTGCCAGCAGCGTCGCCACAACAGGGAGGACTGAAGCTTTCTTT. It yields the protein CASSVATTGRTEAFF.

This clonotype was found many times. The chain employs TRBV4-1 and TRBJ2-1, with a tentative D call TRBD2 (5 bases). The CDR3 runs 13 residues. The V gene's germline CDR1 is MGHRA and CDR2 YSYEKL. With 4 bases removed from V and 3 bases from J, the gap between germline ends came to 7 bases. The CDR3 coding sequence is TGCGCCAGCAGCCGAGGGATCTACAATGAGCAGTTCTTC. Protein: CASSRGIYNEQFF.

The chain links TRBV25-1 to TRBJ1-4, with 9 bases matching TRBD1. J lost 8 bases, V lost 5 bases, and 15 bases had no gene match. The CDR3 runs to 17 residues. The germline V gene has CDR1 MGHDK and CDR2 SYGVNS. DNA for the CDR3: TGTGCCAGCAGTTCACCGGGGACAGGGAAGGTGACGGAAAAACTGTTTTTT. Its protein product is CASSSPGTGKVTEKLFF.

This clonotype appeared many times. The chain combines TRBV9 with TRBJ2-5; 8 bases fit TRBD2. V was clipped by 3 bases and J by 4 bases; unmatched bases: 2. This CDR3 is built from 13 residues. CDR1 is SGDLS, CDR2 YYNGEE, per germline. CDR3 coding DNA: TGTGCCAGCAGCGCGGGGGGGCGAGAGACCCAGTACTTC. Amino acid sequence: CASSAGGRETQYF.

The chain uses TRBV6-5 and TRBJ2-3; tentatively, D is TRBD2 (6 bases). This CDR3 spans 15 amino acids. Germline loops: CDR1 MNHEY, CDR2 SVGAGI. V was clipped by 5 bases and J by 0 bases, with 12 bases between them. In DNA, the CDR3 is TGTGCCAGCAGTCTTCGGGACTGGAGCACAGATACGCAGTATTTT. Protein: CASSLRDWSTDTQYF.

V gene TRBV5-1 combines with J gene TRBJ2-7, with TRBD1 matching 9 bases. Germline loops: CDR1 SGHRS, CDR2 YFSETQ. The CDR3 totals 15 residues. V gave up 4 bases and J gave up 2 bases; unmatched junction bases: 7. Written as DNA, the CDR3 is TGCGCCAGCAGCGTCGGACAGGGGACCACCTACGAGCAGTACTTC. It specifies CASSVGQGTTYEQYF.

Points on this clonotype: The junction shows a germline mismatch at one end, possibly a read error. The chain is built from TRBV7-9 and TRBJ2-1, with 14 bases fitting TRBD2. Germline V gene lookup returns CDR1 SEHNR and CDR2 FQNEAQ (reference sequence). The CDR3 is 14 residues long. The CDR3 here is CASSRTSGGPPVIF. DNA for the CDR3: TGTGCCAGCAGCCGGACTAGCGGGGGGCCACCGGTGATCTTC.

This clonotype has a handful of counts. The V and J genes are TRBV6-2 or TRBV6-3 and TRBJ2-1; 14 bases are shared with TRBD2. The CDR3 runs 17 residues. CDR1 is MNHEY, CDR2 SVGEGT, per germline. Unmatched junction bases numbered 10, after V lost 6 bases and J lost 6 bases. The CDR3 region is CASSLRTSGGTGNEQFF. The CDR3 region has the DNA TGTGCCAGCAGCCTCCGGACTAGCGGGGGGACAGGCAATGAGCAGTTCTTC.